These 20 T cell receptor beta chains share one sample of origin, sequenced in a study of blood T cell repertoires in COVID-19. Profiled with immunoSEQ multiplex PCR; TCRdb holds only in-frame clones, not every one. This table holds around 200,000 clones, approximately 85% found once. Sequenced input: peripheral blood. Source of these receptors: a woman aged 80 or over with acute or convalescent COVID-19.

This clone appeared a single time. The rearrangement joins TRBV30 to TRBJ2-1; 12 nucleotides agree with TRBD2. CDR1 and CDR2 from the germline V gene are GTSNPN and SVGIG (reference sequence). The CDR3 is 17 residues long. V lost 3 bases and J lost 2; bases outside the gene matches: 8. The CDR3 protein is CAWRLAGGTLPYNEQFF. The CDR3, as DNA: TGTGCCTGGAGACTAGCGGGAGGCACCCTTCCCTACAATGAGCAGTTCTTC.

The J gene is TRBJ2-7, the V gene TRBV29-1, with TRBD2 matching 10 bases. The CDR3 is 14 amino acids. The ends lost 1 base at V and 6 bases at J; junction bases unmatched: 6. CDR1 and CDR2 from the germline V gene are SQVTM and ANQGSEA. The CDR3 DNA follows: TGCAGCGTTGAAGGTTCTAGCGGGAGTGGCGAGCAGTACTTC. Protein product: CSVEGSSGSGEQYF.

V and J are TRBV4-2 and TRBJ2-7; TRBD2 matches 8 bases. CDR3 length: 15 amino acids. Germline loops: CDR1 LGHNA, CDR2 YNFKEQ. The V segment lost 3 bases and the J segment 2 bases; nucleotides outside the gene matches: 6. CDR3 DNA: TGTGCCAGCAGCCAGGGAGGCGGGGGGCCCTACGAGCAGTACTTC. This sequence encodes CASSQGGGGPYEQYF.

V usage is TRBV10-3 and J usage is TRBJ1-1, with D possibly TRBD1 on 5 matching bases. The germline V and J ends were trimmed by 7 bases and 1 base, with 16 bases remaining between them. Germline V gene lookup returns CDR1 ENHRY and CDR2 SYGVKD. The CDR3 contains 15 residues. This CDR3 is CAIMGRRGRNTEAFF. As DNA, the CDR3 is TGTGCCATCATGGGGCGGAGGGGCCGGAACACTGAAGCTTTCTTT.

This chain links TRBV30 with TRBJ1-1; D is perhaps TRBD1 (6 bases). Germline V gene data show CDR1 as GTSNPN and CDR2 as SVGIG (reference sequence). The CDR3 runs to 14 residues. V lost 1 base, J lost 4 bases, and 13 bases lay in between. This CDR3 is CAWSGQVGSTEAFF. CDR3 in DNA: TGTGCCTGGAGTGGACAGGTGGGGAGCACTGAAGCTTTCTTT.

The chain employs TRBV15 and TRBJ1-6, with D possibly TRBD1 on 6 matching bases. This CDR3 has 12 amino acids. V was pared by 8 bases and J by 5 bases, with 7 bases between. The germline gives CDR1 LNHNV, CDR2 YYDKDF (reference sequence). In DNA, the CDR3 is TGTGCCACCGGACAGAATAATTCACCCCTCCACTTT. It is translated as CATGQNNSPLHF.

The chain carries TRBV5-4 and TRBJ2-3; 11 nucleotides match TRBD2. The junction had 8 bases not matched to a gene; V was cut back by 1 base and J by 10 bases. Germline CDR1 SGHNT, CDR2 YYREEE (reference sequence). The CDR3 runs 15 residues. The DNA of the CDR3 is TGTGCCAGCAGCTTGCCCCCCACTAGCGGGGGCGCGCAGTATTTT. Encoded protein: CASSLPPTSGGAQYF.

The rearrangement uses TRBV29-1 and TRBJ2-5, with TRBD1 matching over 9 bases. J was trimmed by 5 bases and V by 7 bases; bases with no gene match: 17. This CDR3 spans 16 amino acids. CDR1 is SQVTM, CDR2 ANQGSEA, per germline. CDR3 bases: TGCAGCGCCGCACCAGGAGGTACAGGGGGCTGGGAGACCCAGTACTTC. Amino acid sequence: CSAAPGGTGGWETQYF.

This clone was recorded only once. This chain connects TRBV19 to TRBJ2-1, with D possibly being TRBD1 (7 bases). Trimming removed 6 bases at V and 3 bases at J, with 15 bases between. The CDR3 is made up of 15 amino acids. CDR1 and CDR2 (germline): LNHDA, SQIVND (reference sequence). The CDR3 spells CASRRGGTVYNEQFF. The CDR3 nucleotides read TGTGCCAGTAGAAGGGGCGGGACAGTCTACAATGAGCAGTTCTTC. The full variable domain, rest sourced from reference TRBV19 and TRBJ2-1, is DGGITQSPKYLFRKEGQNVTLSCEQNLNHDAMYWYRQDPGQGLRLIYYSQIVNDFQKGDIAEGYSVSREKKESFPLTVTSAQKNPTAFYLCASRRGGTVYNEQFFGPGTRLTVL.

The J gene is TRBJ2-1, the V gene TRBV7-2, with TRBD2 matching 9 bases. V dropped 5 bases and J dropped 2; count of bases not matched to a gene: 4. Germline lookup yields CDR1 SGHTA and CDR2 FQGNSA. This CDR3 is 15 amino acids long. The CDR3 here is CASSQTSGTYNEQFF. DNA of the CDR3: TGTGCCAGCAGCCAGACTAGCGGAACCTACAATGAGCAGTTCTTC.

Only one count was recorded for this clone. The chain couples TRBV4-3 to TRBJ2-1, with TRBD1 matching over 7 bases. After removal of 0 bases from V and 7 bases from J, the junction contained 9 bases not matched to a gene. This CDR3 has 16 amino acids. The germline gives CDR1 LGHNA, CDR2 YSLEER. The CDR3 nucleotides are TGCGCCAGCAGCCAAGAATTAAACAGGGGCGAGAATGAGCAGTTCTTC. Translated, it gives CASSQELNRGENEQFF.

The rearrangement uses TRBV11-2 and TRBJ2-3, with a weak D call TRBD2 (6 bases). Trimming shortened V by 5 bases and J by 2 bases, and 11 bases separated the two germline ends. The length of the CDR3 is 14 residues. CDR1 is SGHAT and CDR2 is FQNNGV in the germline V gene. In nucleotides, the CDR3 is TGTGCCAGCAGCCCGGGGACTTCCACAGATACGCAGTATTTT. It is translated as CASSPGTSTDTQYF. The complete variable domain, with remaining parts taken from reference TRBV11-2 and TRBJ2-3, reads EAGVAQSPRYKIIEKRQSVAFWCNPISGHATLYWYQQILGQGPKLLIQFQNNGVVDDSQLPKDRFSAERLKGVDSTLKIQPAKLEDSAVYLCASSPGTSTDTQYFGPGTRLTVL.

The V gene is TRBV15, the J gene TRBJ2-3; D is possibly TRBD1 (5 bases). V gave up 6 bases and J gave up 2 bases, with 9 bases separating them. From germline, CDR1 is LNHNV and CDR2 YYDKDF (reference sequence). This CDR3 comprises 13 residues. The DNA for the CDR3 is TGTGCCACCAGTCGACAGTTCACAGATACGCAGTATTTT. Its protein is CATSRQFTDTQYF.

The chain combines TRBV19 with TRBJ1-2; 8 nucleotides line up with TRBD1. CDR1 LNHDA and CDR2 SQIVND come from the germline V gene (reference sequence). The CDR3 consists of 13 residues. The V and J ends lost 6 bases and 2 bases, in that order; junction bases with no gene match: 2. This CDR3 reads CASRAGGNYGYTF. In DNA, the CDR3 is TGTGCCAGTAGGGCAGGGGGCAACTATGGCTACACCTTC. Full variable domain (rest looked up from reference TRBV19 and TRBJ1-2): DGGITQSPKYLFRKEGQNVTLSCEQNLNHDAMYWYRQDPGQGLRLIYYSQIVNDFQKGDIAEGYSVSREKKESFPLTVTSAQKNPTAFYLCASRAGGNYGYTFGSGTRLTVV.

This chain links TRBV11-2 with TRBJ2-2; D might be TRBD2 (5 bases). Germline values: CDR1 SGHAT, CDR2 FQNNGV. V was shortened by 5 bases and J by 4 bases, with 11 bases between the two germline ends. The CDR3 is 14 residues long. CDR3 sequence: CASSLGIRTGELFF. The CDR3 DNA sequence: TGTGCCAGCAGCCTCGGGATTCGCACCGGGGAGCTGTTTTTT.

The chain has TRBV21-1 and TRBJ1-5. TRBV21-1 is flagged as a pseudogene. The CDR3 has 13 residues. The CDR3 spells CASSKERSQPQHF. CDR3 sequence (DNA): TGTGCCAGCAGCAAAGAGAGGAGCCAGCCCCAGCATTTT.

The J gene is TRBJ2-1, the V gene TRBV19, with 10 bases lining up with TRBD1. V trimming: 8 bases; J trimming: 9 bases; junction bases outside the gene matches: 10. The CDR3 extends over 14 amino acids. The germline gives CDR1 LNHDA, CDR2 SQIVND (reference sequence). CDR3 sequence: CASEVTGGSSEQFF. CDR3 bases: TGTGCCAGTGAGGTGACAGGGGGCTCCAGTGAGCAGTTCTTC.

The V gene is TRBV19, the J gene TRBJ1-2, with 7 positions matching TRBD1. V lost 1 base, J lost 3 bases, and 2 bases stayed unmatched. CDR1 LNHDA and CDR2 SQIVND come from the germline V gene (reference sequence). The CDR3 has 14 residues. CDR3 protein: CASSIGQGYYGYTF. CDR3 coding DNA: TGTGCCAGTAGTATAGGACAGGGCTACTATGGCTACACCTTC.

This clone has more than one count but fewer than ten. The chain employs TRBV21-1 and TRBJ2-1; the table's D call, TRBD2, was not checked against the DNA. TRBV21-1 is given as a pseudogene. This CDR3 comprises 15 residues. The CDR3 nucleotides are TGTGCCAGCACCAAAGCGGGGAGAAGGGTCAATGAGCAGTTCTTC. This codes for CASTKAGRRVNEQFF.

The table lists this clone with a few counts. The chain is built from TRBV6-6 and TRBJ1-6, with D possibly TRBD1 on 5 matching bases. CDR3 size: 14 residues. Germline V CDR1 and CDR2: MNHNY, SVGAGI (reference sequence). V was cut by 4 bases and J by 7 bases, with 11 bases left in between. CDR3 protein: CASSWGSENSPLHF. In DNA, the CDR3 is TGTGCCAGCAGTTGGGGCAGCGAAAATTCACCCCTCCACTTT.